Shown below are 8 T cell receptor beta chains from a single sample sequenced in a study of blood T cells in healthy people across ages. A second about 7 to 12 cycle PCR used barcoded and J-beta primers. TCRdb ran MiXCR on the 5' RACE reads and lists one entry per CDR3 protein. The sample gives about 570,000 distinct CDR3 sequences, 25% to 30% of which show up once; around a sixth is in the top ten. Sequenced: blood. The receptors here all came from a woman in her sixties or seventies in good health.

V and J are TRBV20-1 and TRBJ1-4; 7 bases are a match to TRBD1. CDR3 size: 11 residues. Germline assignment: CDR1 DFQATT and CDR2 SNEGSKA (reference sequence). Losses at the gene ends were 7 bases for V and 8 bases for J; bases not matched to a gene: 4. The CDR3 is CSVGQDEKLFF. DNA for the CDR3: TGCAGTGTCGGACAGGACGAAAAACTGTTTTTT.

The chain uses TRBV5-5 and TRBJ1-2; D is unresolved. Germline CDR1 and CDR2: SGHKS and YYEKEE (reference sequence). This CDR3 contains 12 residues. Trimming stripped 4 bases from V and 4 bases from J, with 8 bases between. The CDR3 region has the DNA TGTGCCAGCAGCGAGGATCTCTATGGCTACACCTTC. Amino acid sequence: CASSEDLYGYTF.

The chain links TRBV18 to TRBJ1-3, with 8 bases that match TRBD1. Germline CDR1 and CDR2: KGHSH and LQKENI. The CDR3 has 18 amino acids. The ends lost 0 bases at V and 1 base at J; junction bases unmatched: 8. Here the CDR3 DNA reads TGTGCCAGCTCACCACCGAGTGCAGGGGGCGTTTCTGGAAACACCATATATTTT. Its translation is CASSPPSAGGVSGNTIYF.

This clonotype has only a few counts. The rearrangement links TRBV25-1 to TRBJ2-5, with 10 bases identical to TRBD2. Germline lookup yields CDR1 MGHDK and CDR2 SYGVNS. The CDR3 sequence is 15 residues long. V dropped 5 bases and J dropped 3; count of bases not matched to a gene: 6. The CDR3 protein is CASSLSSGGEETQYF. CDR3 nucleotides: TGTGCCAGCAGTCTCTCTAGCGGGGGAGAAGAGACCCAGTACTTC.

The chain couples TRBV21-1 to TRBJ2-5; the D call TRBD1 from the table was never checked on the DNA. The last part of the DNA fits TRBJ2-1 better; the J call may be wrong. TRBV21-1 is termed a pseudogene. The CDR3 contains 14 residues. CDR3 in DNA: TGTGCCAGCCCCGGGCGGGGCGCAGGCAATGAGCAGTTCTTC. Its protein is CASPGRGAGNEQFF.

The J gene is TRBJ2-1, the V gene TRBV29-1; perhaps TRBD2 as D (5 bases). The DNA end is more similar to TRBJ2-7, so the J call may be wrong. This CDR3 contains 14 residues. CDR1 is SQVTM and CDR2 is ANQGSEA in the germline V gene. In nucleotides, the CDR3 is TGCAGCGTCGGTTATGAGGGTTACTCCTACGAGCAGTACTTC. Protein: CSVGYEGYSYEQYF.

V usage is TRBV7-2 and J usage is TRBJ2-1; TRBD1 aligns across 7 bases. Trimming removed 4 bases from V and 4 bases from J; junction bases left unmatched: 7. This CDR3 spans 15 amino acids. Per the germline V gene, CDR1 is SGHTA and CDR2 is FQGNSA. The CDR3 region has the DNA TGTGCCAGCAGCTCAGGGGGACAGATATACAATGAGCAGTTCTTC. This codes for CASSSGGQIYNEQFF.

The V and J genes are TRBV4-3 and TRBJ1-4, with TRBD1 identical over 9 bases. V shed 6 bases, J shed 2 bases, and the junction held 7 bases outside the gene matches. The CDR3 spans 16 residues. CDR1 and CDR2 from the germline V gene are LGHNA and YSLEER. CDR3 nucleotides: TGCGCCAGCAGTCGCGGACAGGGGTTGACTAATGAAAAACTGTTTTTT. It specifies CASSRGQGLTNEKLFF.